These 9 T cell receptor beta chains were sequenced from one sample in a study of cytomegalovirus exposure and HLA in healthy donors. Assay: immunoSEQ multiplex PCR; the TCRdb copy retains only in-frame clones and omits some. The sample contains about 240,000 clones, around 87% of which appear only once. Material for sequencing was PBMCs. Receptors originate from a young woman in good health and CMV-seropositive.

This sequence joins TRBV29-1 and TRBJ2-7, with D perhaps matching TRBD1 (6 bases). V was cut by 7 bases and J by 5 bases, with 15 bases left in between. Per germline, CDR1 SQVTM and CDR2 ANQGSEA. CDR3 length equals 12 residues. As DNA, the CDR3 is TGCAGCGCCGAAACAGGGCCACACGAGCAGTACTTC. As protein: CSAETGPHEQYF.

The chain has TRBV5-4 and TRBJ2-7, with TRBD1 as a possible D gene (6 bases). Germline-derived CDR1 and CDR2 are SGHNT and YYREEE (reference sequence). The CDR3 is made up of 16 amino acids. V lost 4 bases to trimming and J lost 2 bases, with 19 bases between them. The CDR3 nucleotides are TGTGCCAGCAGCCCCCCGGGCCAGGGGATGACCTACGAGCAGTACTTC. This gives the protein CASSPPGQGMTYEQYF.

Only one count was recorded for this clone. This chain links TRBV5-1 with TRBJ2-7; 7 bases agree with TRBD1. CDR1 is SGHRS and CDR2 is YFSETQ in the germline V gene. The CDR3 extends over 16 amino acids. Losses at the gene ends were 4 bases for V and 2 bases for J; bases not matched to a gene: 12. The CDR3 sequence is CASSPRERQGPYEQYF. Here the CDR3 DNA reads TGCGCCAGCAGCCCTCGGGAAAGACAGGGACCCTACGAGCAGTACTTC. Using reference TRBV5-1 and TRBJ2-7 for the parts outside the CDR3, the full variable domain is KAGVTQTPRYLIKTRGQQVTLSCSPISGHRSVSWYQQTPGQGLQFLFEYFSETQRNKGNFPGRFSGRQFSNSRSEMNVSTLELGDSALYLCASSPRERQGPYEQYFGPGTRLTVT.

The rearrangement uses TRBV5-1 and TRBJ2-6, with no clear D. V was cut by 0 bases and J by 0 bases, with 4 bases left in between. Germline-derived CDR1 and CDR2 are SGHRS and YFSETQ. The CDR3 extends over 15 amino acids. In nucleotides, the CDR3 is TGCGCCAGCAGCTTGGACTTCTCTGGGGCCAACGTCCTGACTTTC. This codes for CASSLDFSGANVLTF. The whole variable domain, filled in from reference TRBV5-1 and TRBJ2-6, reads KAGVTQTPRYLIKTRGQQVTLSCSPISGHRSVSWYQQTPGQGLQFLFEYFSETQRNKGNFPGRFSGRQFSNSRSEMNVSTLELGDSALYLCASSLDFSGANVLTFGAGSRLTVL.

The V and J genes are TRBV6-5 and TRBJ2-3, with D possibly being TRBD1 (5 bases). Deletions cut 0 bases from V and 6 bases from J, with 16 bases between. Germline CDR1 MNHEY, CDR2 SVGAGI. This CDR3 is 16 amino acids long. Written as DNA, the CDR3 is TGTGCCAGCAGTTACTCGAGTGCCCAGGGAATTGATACGCAGTATTTT. Amino acid sequence: CASSYSSAQGIDTQYF.

The gene calls are TRBV28 and TRBJ1-5; possibly TRBD1 for D (6 bases). The germline CDR1 and CDR2 sequences are MDHEN and SYDVKM. CDR3 length: 13 residues. V dropped 8 bases and J dropped 3 bases, with 11 bases sitting between them. The CDR3 sequence: CASRRQDNQPQHF. For the CDR3, the DNA is TGTGCCAGCCGACGACAGGACAATCAGCCCCAGCATTTT.

This clone was observed a handful of times. The J gene is TRBJ2-1, the V gene TRBV4-1, with 9 bases aligning to TRBD1. From germline, CDR1 is MGHRA and CDR2 YSYEKL. V was pared by 2 bases and J by 5 bases, with 16 bases of the junction left unmatched. The CDR3 extends over 19 amino acids. CDR3 amino acids: CASSQFTPPGQGIHNEQFF. CDR3 sequence (DNA): TGCGCCAGCAGCCAATTCACCCCCCCGGGACAGGGAATCCACAATGAGCAGTTCTTC.

The rearrangement joins TRBV28 to TRBJ2-5, with D uncertain. Germline V CDR1 and CDR2: MDHEN, SYDVKM. This CDR3 has 16 amino acids. Trimming removed 3 bases from V and 3 bases from J, with 17 bases in between. CDR3 amino acids: CASSFQVTGAEETQYF. Written as DNA, the CDR3 is TGTGCCAGCAGTTTCCAAGTGACCGGAGCTGAAGAGACCCAGTACTTC. Drawing the rest from reference TRBV28 and TRBJ2-5, the complete variable domain is DVKVTQSSRYLVKRTGEKVFLECVQDMDHENMFWYRQDPGLGLRLIYFSYDVKMKEKGDIPEGYSVSREKKERFSLILESASTNQTSMYLCASSFQVTGAEETQYFGPGTRLLVL.

J is TRBJ1-1 and V is TRBV6-6; D may be TRBD1 (6 bases). With 6 bases removed from V and 8 bases from J, the gap between germline ends came to 13 bases. The CDR3 spans 12 residues. In germline, CDR1 is MNHNY, CDR2 SVGAGI (reference sequence). This CDR3 reads CASSRLQGEAFF. CDR3 nucleotide sequence: TGTGCCAGCAGCCGTCTACAGGGAGAAGCTTTCTTT.